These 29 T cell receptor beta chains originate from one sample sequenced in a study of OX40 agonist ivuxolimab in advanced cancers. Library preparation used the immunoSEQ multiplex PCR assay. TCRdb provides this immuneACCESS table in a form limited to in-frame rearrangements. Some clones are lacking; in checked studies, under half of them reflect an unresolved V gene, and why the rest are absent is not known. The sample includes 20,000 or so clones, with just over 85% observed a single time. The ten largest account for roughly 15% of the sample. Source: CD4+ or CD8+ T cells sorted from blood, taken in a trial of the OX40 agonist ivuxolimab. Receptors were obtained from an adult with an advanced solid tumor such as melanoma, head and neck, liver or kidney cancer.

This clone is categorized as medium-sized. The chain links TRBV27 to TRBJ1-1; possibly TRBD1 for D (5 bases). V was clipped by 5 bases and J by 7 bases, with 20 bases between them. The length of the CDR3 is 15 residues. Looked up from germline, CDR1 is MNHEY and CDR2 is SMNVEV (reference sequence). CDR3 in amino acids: CASSAEHRNWNEAFF. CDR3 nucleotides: TGTGCCAGCAGTGCAGAACACAGGAACTGGAATGAAGCTTTCTTT.

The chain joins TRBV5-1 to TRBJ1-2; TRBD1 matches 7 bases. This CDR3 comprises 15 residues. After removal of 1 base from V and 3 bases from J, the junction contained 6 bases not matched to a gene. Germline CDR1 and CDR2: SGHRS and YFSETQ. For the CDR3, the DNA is TGCGCCAGCAGCTTGATGAGACAGGGTCACTATGGCTACACCTTC. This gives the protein CASSLMRQGHYGYTF.

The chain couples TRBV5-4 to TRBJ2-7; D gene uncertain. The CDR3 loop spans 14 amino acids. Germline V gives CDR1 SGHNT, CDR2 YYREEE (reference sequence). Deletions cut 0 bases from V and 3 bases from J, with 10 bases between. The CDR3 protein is CASSLGVHYYEQYF. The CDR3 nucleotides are TGTGCCAGCAGCTTGGGCGTTCACTACTACGAGCAGTACTTC.

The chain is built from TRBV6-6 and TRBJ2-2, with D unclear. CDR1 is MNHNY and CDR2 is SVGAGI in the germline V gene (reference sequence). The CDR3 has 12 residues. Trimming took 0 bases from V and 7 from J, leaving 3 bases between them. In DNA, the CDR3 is TGTGCCAGCAGTTACTCGAACGGGGAGCTGTTTTTT. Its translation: CASSYSNGELFF.

CDR3 coding DNA: TGCGCCAGCAGCCAAGCAGGGGTGGATGAGCAGTTCTTC. It specifies CASSQAGVDEQFF. The chain has TRBV4-1 and TRBJ2-1; possible D gene TRBD1, 6 bases. The length of the CDR3 is 13 residues. Trimming cost V 1 base and J 8 bases, with 9 bases left between them. The germline V gene encodes CDR1 MGHRA and CDR2 YSYEKL.

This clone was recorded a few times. The CDR3 spells CASSKGQGEVKTDTQYF. The CDR3 DNA follows: TGTGCCAGTAGTAAGGGTCAGGGGGAAGTAAAGACAGATACGCAGTATTTT. The chain joins TRBV19 to TRBJ2-3, with 7 bases identical to TRBD1. Germline V lookup: CDR1 LNHDA, CDR2 SQIVND (reference sequence). The length of the CDR3 is 17 residues. With 4 bases clipped from V and 3 bases from J, the junction kept 13 bases outside the gene matches.

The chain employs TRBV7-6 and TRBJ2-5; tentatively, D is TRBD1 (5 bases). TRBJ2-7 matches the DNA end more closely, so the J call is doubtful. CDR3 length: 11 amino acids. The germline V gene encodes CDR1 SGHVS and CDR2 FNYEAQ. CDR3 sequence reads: CASSSGNEQYF. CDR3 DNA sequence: TGTGCCAGCAGCTCAGGGAACGAGCAGTACTTC.

CDR3 sequence: CASSWFSGTNEQFF. DNA for the CDR3: TGTGCCAGCAGTTGGTTTAGCGGGACTAATGAGCAGTTCTTC. The rearrangement uses TRBV6-6 and TRBJ2-1; 8 bases fit TRBD2. Germline V gene lookup returns CDR1 MNHNY and CDR2 SVGAGI (reference sequence). The CDR3 consists of 14 residues. The ends lost 4 bases at V and 7 bases at J; junction bases unmatched: 6.

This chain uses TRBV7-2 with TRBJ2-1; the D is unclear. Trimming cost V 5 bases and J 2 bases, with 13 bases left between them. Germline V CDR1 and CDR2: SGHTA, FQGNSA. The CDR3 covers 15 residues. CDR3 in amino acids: CASSPRPVAYNEQFF. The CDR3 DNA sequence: TGTGCCAGCAGCCCCCGTCCCGTTGCCTACAATGAGCAGTTCTTC.

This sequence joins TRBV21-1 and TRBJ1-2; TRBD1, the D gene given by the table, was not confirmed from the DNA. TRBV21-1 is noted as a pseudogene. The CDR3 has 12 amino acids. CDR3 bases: TGTGCCAGCACCATCCCAGACTATGGCTACACCTTC. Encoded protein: CASTIPDYGYTF.

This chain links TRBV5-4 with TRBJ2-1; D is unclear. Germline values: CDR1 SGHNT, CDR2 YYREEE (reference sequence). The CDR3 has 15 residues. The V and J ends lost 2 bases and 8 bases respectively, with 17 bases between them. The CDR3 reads CASSLFNLPSDEQFF. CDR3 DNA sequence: TGTGCCAGCAGCTTATTTAACCTACCTAGTGATGAGCAGTTCTTC.

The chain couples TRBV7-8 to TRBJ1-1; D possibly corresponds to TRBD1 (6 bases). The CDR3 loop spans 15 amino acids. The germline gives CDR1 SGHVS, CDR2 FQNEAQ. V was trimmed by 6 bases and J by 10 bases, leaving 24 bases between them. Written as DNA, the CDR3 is TGTGCCAGCAGACAAGACCCACAGGGTATCCGGCCAGCTTTCTTT. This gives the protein CASRQDPQGIRPAFF.

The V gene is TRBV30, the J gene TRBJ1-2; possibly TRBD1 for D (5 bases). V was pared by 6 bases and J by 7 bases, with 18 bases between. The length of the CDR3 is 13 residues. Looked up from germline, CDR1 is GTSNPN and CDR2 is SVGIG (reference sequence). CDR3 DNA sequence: TGTGCCTGCGGGGGTCAGGGCGGAACTGGCTACACCTTC. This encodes CACGGQGGTGYTF.

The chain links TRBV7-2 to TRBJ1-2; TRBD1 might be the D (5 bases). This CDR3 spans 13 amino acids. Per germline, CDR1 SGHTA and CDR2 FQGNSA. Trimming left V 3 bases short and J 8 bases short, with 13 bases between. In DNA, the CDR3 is TGTGCCAGCAGCTTCCGGTCGGGGGAGGGCTACACCTTC. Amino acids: CASSFRSGEGYTF.

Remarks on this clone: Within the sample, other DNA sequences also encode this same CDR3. The CDR3 region has the DNA TGTGCCACCAGCATGGCCATGAACACTGAAGCTTTCTTT. Its protein is CATSMAMNTEAFF. The rearrangement links TRBV6-1 to TRBJ1-1; no definite D call. Germline V gene lookup returns CDR1 MNHNS and CDR2 SASEGT. The CDR3 is made up of 13 amino acids. Between the trimmed V and J ends, which lost 10 bases and 0 bases, there was a span of 12 bases.

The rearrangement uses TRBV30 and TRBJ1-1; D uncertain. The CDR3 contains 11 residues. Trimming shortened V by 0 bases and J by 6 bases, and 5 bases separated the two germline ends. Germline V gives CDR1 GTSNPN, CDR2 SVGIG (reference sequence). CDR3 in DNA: TGTGCCTGGAGTGTGGGTCCTGAAGCTTTCTTT. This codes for CAWSVGPEAFF.

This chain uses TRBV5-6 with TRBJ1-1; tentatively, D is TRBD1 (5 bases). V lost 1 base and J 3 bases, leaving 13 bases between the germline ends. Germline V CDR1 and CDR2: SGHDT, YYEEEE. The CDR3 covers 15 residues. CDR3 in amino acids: CASSLPGGSDTEAFF. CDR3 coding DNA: TGTGCCAGCAGCTTGCCGGGGGGGAGCGACACTGAAGCTTTCTTT.

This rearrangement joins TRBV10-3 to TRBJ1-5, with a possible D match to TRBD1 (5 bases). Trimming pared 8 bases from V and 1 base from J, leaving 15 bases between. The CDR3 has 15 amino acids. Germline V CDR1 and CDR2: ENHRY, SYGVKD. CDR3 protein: CAIGDLGGSNQPQHF. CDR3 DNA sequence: TGTGCCATCGGGGACCTGGGGGGGAGCAATCAGCCCCAGCATTTT.

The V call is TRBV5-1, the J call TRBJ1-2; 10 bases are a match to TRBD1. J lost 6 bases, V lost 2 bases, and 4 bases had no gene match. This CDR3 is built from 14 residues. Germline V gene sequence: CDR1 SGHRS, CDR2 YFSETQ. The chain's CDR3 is CASSFDRGPDGYTF. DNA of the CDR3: TGCGCCAGCAGCTTTGACAGGGGGCCTGATGGCTACACCTTC.

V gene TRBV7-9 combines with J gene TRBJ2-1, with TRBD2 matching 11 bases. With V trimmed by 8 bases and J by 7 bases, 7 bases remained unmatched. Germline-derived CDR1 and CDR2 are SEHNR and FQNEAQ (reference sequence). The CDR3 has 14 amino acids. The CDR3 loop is CASLTSGSTNEQFF. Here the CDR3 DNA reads TGTGCCAGCCTTACTAGCGGGAGTACTAATGAGCAGTTCTTC.

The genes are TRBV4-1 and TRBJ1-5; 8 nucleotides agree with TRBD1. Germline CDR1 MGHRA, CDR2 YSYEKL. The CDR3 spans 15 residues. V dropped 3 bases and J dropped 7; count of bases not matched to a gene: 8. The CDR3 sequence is CASSQEGQGGQPQHF. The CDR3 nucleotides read TGCGCCAGCAGCCAGGAAGGACAGGGAGGACAGCCCCAGCATTTT.

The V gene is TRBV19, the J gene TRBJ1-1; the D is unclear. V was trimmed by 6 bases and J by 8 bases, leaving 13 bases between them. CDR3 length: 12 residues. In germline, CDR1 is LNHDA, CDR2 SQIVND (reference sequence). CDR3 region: CASSEPGREAFF. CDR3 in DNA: TGTGCCAGTAGCGAACCCGGGAGAGAAGCTTTCTTT.

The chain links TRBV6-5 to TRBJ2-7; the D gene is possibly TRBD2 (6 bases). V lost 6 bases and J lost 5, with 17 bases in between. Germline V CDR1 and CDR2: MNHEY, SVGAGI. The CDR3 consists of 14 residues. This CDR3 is CASSTIWGDDEQYF. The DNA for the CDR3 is TGTGCCAGCAGCACAATTTGGGGGGACGACGAGCAGTACTTC.

The CDR3 spells CASSPRGAWGNTIYF. Here the CDR3 DNA reads TGTGCCAGCAGCCCGAGGGGAGCATGGGGAAACACCATATATTTT. The rearrangement uses TRBV7-9 and TRBJ1-3; the D gene is possibly TRBD1 (5 bases). The V end lost 5 bases, the J end lost 4 bases, and 15 bases lay between the germline ends. The germline CDR1 and CDR2 sequences are SEHNR and FQNEAQ (reference sequence). The CDR3 totals 15 residues.

CDR3 region: CASSLVASGVYEQYF. The CDR3 DNA reads TGTGCCAGCAGCTTAGTGGCTAGCGGGGTCTACGAGCAGTACTTC. The V and J genes are TRBV7-2 and TRBJ2-7; TRBD2 agrees at 9 bases. The CDR3 contains 15 residues. The germline gives CDR1 SGHTA, CDR2 FQGNSA. Trimming at V came to 1 base and at J to 3 bases, leaving 4 bases not matched to a gene.

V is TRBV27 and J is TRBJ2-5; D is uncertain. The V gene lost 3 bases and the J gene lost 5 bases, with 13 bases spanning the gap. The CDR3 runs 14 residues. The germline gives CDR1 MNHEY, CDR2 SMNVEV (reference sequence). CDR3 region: CASSFSTRAETQYF. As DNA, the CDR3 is TGTGCCAGCAGTTTCTCCACCCGGGCGGAGACCCAGTACTTC.

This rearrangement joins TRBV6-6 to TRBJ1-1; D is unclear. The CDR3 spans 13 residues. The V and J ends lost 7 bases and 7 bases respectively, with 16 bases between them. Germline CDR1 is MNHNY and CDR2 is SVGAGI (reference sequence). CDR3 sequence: CASTRSVRDEAFF. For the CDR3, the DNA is TGTGCCAGCACCCGGAGCGTTAGGGATGAAGCTTTCTTT.

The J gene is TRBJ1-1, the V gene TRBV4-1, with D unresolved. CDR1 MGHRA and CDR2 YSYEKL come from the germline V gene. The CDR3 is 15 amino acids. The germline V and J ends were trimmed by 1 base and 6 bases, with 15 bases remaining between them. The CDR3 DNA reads TGCGCCAGCAGCCAAGGACGGGTGGGGTTCCCTGAAGCTTTCTTT. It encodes CASSQGRVGFPEAFF.

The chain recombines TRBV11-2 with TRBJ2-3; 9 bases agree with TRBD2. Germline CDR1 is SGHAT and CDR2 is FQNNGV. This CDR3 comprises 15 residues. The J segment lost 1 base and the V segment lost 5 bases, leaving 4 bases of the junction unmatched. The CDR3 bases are TGTGCCAGCAGCCGGAGCGGGGGGCGCACAGATACGCAGTATTTT. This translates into CASSRSGGRTDTQYF.